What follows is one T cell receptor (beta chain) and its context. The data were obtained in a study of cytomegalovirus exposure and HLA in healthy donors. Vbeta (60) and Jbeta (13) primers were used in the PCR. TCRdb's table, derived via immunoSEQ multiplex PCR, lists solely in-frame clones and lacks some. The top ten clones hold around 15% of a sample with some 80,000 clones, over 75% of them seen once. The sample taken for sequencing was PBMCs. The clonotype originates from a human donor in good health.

DNA for the CDR3: TGTGCCAGCGGCCCTTCAGGCGATGAGCAGTTCTTC. Translation gives CASGPSGDEQFF. The chain recombines TRBV6-5 with TRBJ2-1; D is uncertain. The CDR3 sequence is 12 residues long. Trimming removed 8 bases at V and 8 bases at J, with 13 bases between. Looked up from germline, CDR1 is MNHEY and CDR2 is SVGAGI.